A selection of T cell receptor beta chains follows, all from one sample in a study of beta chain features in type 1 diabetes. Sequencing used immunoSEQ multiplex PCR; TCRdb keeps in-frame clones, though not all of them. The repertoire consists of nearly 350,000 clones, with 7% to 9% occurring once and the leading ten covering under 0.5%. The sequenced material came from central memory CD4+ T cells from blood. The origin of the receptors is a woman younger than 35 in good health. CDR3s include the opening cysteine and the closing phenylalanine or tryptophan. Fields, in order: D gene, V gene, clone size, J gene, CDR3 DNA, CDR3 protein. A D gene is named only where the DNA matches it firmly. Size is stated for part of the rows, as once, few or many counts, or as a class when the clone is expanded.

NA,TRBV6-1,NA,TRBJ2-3,TGTGCCAGCAGTGTCTTGACGGCAAGGAGCACAGATACGCAGTATTTT,CASSVLTARSTDTQYF
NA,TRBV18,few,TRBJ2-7,TGTGCCAGCTCACTTCAGAGCGGAAGCCTCTACGAGCAGTACTTC,CASSLQSGSLYEQYF
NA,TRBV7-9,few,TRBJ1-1,TGTGCCAGCAGCTTGGAACAGGGCACTGAAGCTTTCTTT,CASSLEQGTEAFF
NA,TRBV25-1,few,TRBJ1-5,TGTGCCAGCAGTACGGGCTATAGCAATCAGCCCCAGCATTTT,CASSTGYSNQPQHF
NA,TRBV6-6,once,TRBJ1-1,TGTGCCAGCAGTTACGGGAGTAACACTGAAGCTTTCTTT,CASSYGSNTEAFF
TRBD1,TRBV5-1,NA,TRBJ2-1,TGCGCCAGCAGCTCCGGGACAGAATTTTACAATGAGCAGTTCTTC,CASSSGTEFYNEQFF
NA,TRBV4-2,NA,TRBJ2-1,TGTGCCAGCAGCCTCAACGTAGGGGCTAGCTACAATGAGCAGTTCTTC,CASSLNVGASYNEQFF
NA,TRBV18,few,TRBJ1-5,TGTGCCAGCTCACCTTCTACAGGGCCGGGGGGGGCCCAGCATTTT,CASSPSTGPGGAQHF
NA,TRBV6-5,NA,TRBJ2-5,TGTGCCAGCAGTTACTCGATTCGAGGGAGCGAGACCCAGTACTTC,CASSYSIRGSETQYF
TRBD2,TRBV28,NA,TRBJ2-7,TGTGCCAGCAGTTTAGATGCTAGCGGATACGAGCAGTACTTC,CASSLDASGYEQYF
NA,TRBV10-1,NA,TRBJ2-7,TGCGCCAGCAGTGCGGGTATCGGGTACGAGCAGTACTTC,CASSAGIGYEQYF
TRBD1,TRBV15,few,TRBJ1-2,TGTGCCACCAGCAGAGGAGGACAGGGGGACATCCATGGCTACACCTTC,CATSRGGQGDIHGYTF
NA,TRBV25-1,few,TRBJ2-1,TGTGCCAGCAGTGAATATCAGGCGGGGAACAATGAGCAGTTCTTC,CASSEYQAGNNEQFF
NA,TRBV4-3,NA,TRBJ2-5,TGCGCCAGCAGCCTCAACGAGGGAATAGAGACCCAGTACTTC,CASSLNEGIETQYF